This T cell receptor (beta chain) was sequenced during a study of cytomegalovirus exposure and HLA in healthy donors. Study-level points and caveats: TCR beta V- and J-gene trimming was later associated with a missense DCLRE1C variant. Presence/absence comparisons presumed near-even sequencing depth among donors.

With regard to this clone: Its cognate antigen is unknown.

CDR3 length equals 15 residues. Trimming removed 0 bases at V and 2 bases at J, with 10 bases between. Germline assignment: CDR1 SGDLS and CDR2 YYNGEE. The PCR employed 60 Vbeta primers together with 13 Jbeta primers. Generated by immunoSEQ multiplex PCR, the TCRdb table keeps only in-frame clones and is missing some. This sample's clone table lists 30,000 to 35,000 clones. Sample: PBMCs. This receptor was obtained from a woman aged 40 to 50 in good health and CMV-seropositive. This chain links TRBV9 with TRBJ2-3; D is unresolved. The CDR3, as DNA: TGTGCCAGCAGCGTAGAACAGTCCTTCACAGATACGCAGTATTTT. The encoded protein is CASSVEQSFTDTQYF.